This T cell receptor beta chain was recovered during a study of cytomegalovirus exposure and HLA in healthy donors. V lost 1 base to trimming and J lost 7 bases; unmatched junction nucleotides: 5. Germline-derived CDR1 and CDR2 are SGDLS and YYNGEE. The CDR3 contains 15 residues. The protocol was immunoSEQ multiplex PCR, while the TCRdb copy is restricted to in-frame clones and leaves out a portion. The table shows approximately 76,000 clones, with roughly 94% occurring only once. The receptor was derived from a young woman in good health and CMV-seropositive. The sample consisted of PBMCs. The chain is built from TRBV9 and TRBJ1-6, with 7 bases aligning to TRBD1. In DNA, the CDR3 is TGTGCCAGCAGCGTAACCGGGACAGACAATTCACCCCTCCACTTT. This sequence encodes CASSVTGTDNSPLHF. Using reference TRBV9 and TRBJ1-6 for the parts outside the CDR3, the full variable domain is DSGVTQTPKHLITATGQRVTLRCSPRSGDLSVYWYQQSLDQGLQFLIQYYNGEERAKGNILERFSAQQFPDLHSELNLSSLELGDSALYFCASSVTGTDNSPLHFGNGTRLTVT.